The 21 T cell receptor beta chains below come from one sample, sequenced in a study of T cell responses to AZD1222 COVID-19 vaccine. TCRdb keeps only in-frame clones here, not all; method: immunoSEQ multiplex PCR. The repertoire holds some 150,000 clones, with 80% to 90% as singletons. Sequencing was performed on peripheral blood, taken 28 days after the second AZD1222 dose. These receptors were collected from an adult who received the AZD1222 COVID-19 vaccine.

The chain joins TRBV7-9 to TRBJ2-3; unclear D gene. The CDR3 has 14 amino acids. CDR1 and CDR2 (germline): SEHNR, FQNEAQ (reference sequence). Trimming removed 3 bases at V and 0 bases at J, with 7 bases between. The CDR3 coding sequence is TGTGCCAGCAGCTTCAAGATCAGCACAGATACGCAGTATTTT. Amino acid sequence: CASSFKISTDTQYF.

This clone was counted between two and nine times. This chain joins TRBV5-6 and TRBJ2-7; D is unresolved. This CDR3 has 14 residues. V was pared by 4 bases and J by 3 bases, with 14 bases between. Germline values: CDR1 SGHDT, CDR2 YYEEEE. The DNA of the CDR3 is TGTGCCAGCAGCCCAAGATTGGAAGACTACGAGCAGTACTTC. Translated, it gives CASSPRLEDYEQYF.

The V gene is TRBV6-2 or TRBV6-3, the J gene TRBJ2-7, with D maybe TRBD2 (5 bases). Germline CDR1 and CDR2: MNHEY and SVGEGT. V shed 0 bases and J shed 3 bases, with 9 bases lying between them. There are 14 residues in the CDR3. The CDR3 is CASSYSAEVYEQYF. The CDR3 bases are TGTGCCAGCAGTTACTCGGCGGAGGTCTACGAGCAGTACTTC.

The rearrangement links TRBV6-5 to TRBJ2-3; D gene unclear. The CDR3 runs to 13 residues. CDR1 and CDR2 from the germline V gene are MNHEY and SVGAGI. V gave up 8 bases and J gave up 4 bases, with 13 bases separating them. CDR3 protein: CASRPPAADTQYF. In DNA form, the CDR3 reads TGTGCCAGCCGTCCCCCAGCCGCAGATACGCAGTATTTT.

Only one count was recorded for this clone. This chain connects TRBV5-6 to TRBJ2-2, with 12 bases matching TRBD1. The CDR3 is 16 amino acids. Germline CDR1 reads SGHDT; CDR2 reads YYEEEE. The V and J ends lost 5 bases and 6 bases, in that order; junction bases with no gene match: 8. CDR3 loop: CASSPGTGGRAGELFF. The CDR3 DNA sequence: TGTGCCAGCAGTCCTGGGACAGGGGGCCGGGCCGGGGAGCTGTTTTTT.

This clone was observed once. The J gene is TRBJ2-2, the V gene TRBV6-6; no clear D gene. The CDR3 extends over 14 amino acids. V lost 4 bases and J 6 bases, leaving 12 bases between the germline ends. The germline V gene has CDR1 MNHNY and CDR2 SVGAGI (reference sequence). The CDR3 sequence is CASSSSTGSGELFF. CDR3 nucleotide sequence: TGTGCCAGCAGTTCGTCGACGGGCTCCGGGGAGCTGTTTTTT.

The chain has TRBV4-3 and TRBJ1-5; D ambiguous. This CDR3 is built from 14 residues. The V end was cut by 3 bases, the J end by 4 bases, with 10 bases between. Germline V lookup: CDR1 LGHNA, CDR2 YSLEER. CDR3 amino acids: CASSQAAGNQPQHF. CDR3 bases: TGCGCCAGCAGCCAGGCAGCGGGAAATCAGCCCCAGCATTTT.

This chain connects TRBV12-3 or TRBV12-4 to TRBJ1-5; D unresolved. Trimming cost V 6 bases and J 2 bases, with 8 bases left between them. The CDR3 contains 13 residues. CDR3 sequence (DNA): TGTGCCAGCAGCCACTATCGCAATCAGCCCCAGCATTTT. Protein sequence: CASSHYRNQPQHF.

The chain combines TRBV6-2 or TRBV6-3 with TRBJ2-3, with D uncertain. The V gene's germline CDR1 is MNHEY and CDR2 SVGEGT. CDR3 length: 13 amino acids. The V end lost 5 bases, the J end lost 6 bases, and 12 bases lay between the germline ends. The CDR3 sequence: CASSRLRFDTQYF. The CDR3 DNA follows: TGTGCCAGCAGTCGCCTCCGGTTCGATACGCAGTATTTT.

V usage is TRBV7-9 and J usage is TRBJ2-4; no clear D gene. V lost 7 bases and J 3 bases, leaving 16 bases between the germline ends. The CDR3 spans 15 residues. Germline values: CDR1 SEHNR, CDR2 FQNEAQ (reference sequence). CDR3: CASIVLQADKNIQYF. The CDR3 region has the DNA TGTGCCAGCATAGTTCTCCAGGCCGACAAAAACATTCAGTACTTC. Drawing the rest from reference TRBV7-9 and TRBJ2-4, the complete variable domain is DTGVSQNPRHKITKRGQNVTFRCDPISEHNRLYWYRQTLGQGPEFLTYFQNEAQLEKSRLLSDRFSAERPKGSFSTLEIQRTEQGDSAMYLCASIVLQADKNIQYFGAGTRLSVL.

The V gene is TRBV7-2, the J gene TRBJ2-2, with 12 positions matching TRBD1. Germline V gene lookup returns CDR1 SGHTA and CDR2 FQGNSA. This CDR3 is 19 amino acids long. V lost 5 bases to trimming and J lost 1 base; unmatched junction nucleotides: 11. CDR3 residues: CASSQRDRGPYLNTGELFF. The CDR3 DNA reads TGTGCCAGCAGCCAGAGGGACAGGGGGCCATACTTGAACACCGGGGAGCTGTTTTTT.

CDR3 sequence (DNA): TGTGCCAGCAGCCCCCCGGGGGGCTATGGCTACACCTTC. It codes for CASSPPGGYGYTF. V is TRBV5-4 and J is TRBJ1-2, with D tentatively TRBD1 (5 bases). Germline V lookup: CDR1 SGHNT, CDR2 YYREEE (reference sequence). The CDR3 is made up of 13 amino acids. The germline V and J ends were trimmed by 4 bases and 4 bases, with 11 bases remaining between them.

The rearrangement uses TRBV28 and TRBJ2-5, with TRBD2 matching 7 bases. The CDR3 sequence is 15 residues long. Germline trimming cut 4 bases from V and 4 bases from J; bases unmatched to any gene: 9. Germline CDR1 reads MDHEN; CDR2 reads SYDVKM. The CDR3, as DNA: TGTGCCAGCAGTTCTGGGACTACTTTTAGAGAGACCCAGTACTTC. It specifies CASSSGTTFRETQYF.

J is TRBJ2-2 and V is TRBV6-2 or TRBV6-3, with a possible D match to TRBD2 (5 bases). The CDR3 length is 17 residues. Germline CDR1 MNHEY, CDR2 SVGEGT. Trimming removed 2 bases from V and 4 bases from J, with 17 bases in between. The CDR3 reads CASSYAPRIGGTGELFF. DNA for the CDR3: TGTGCCAGCAGTTACGCACCGCGAATTGGAGGCACCGGGGAGCTGTTTTTT.

CDR3 sequence reads: CASSPGPRRLYNEQFF. The CDR3 coding sequence is TGCGCCAGCAGCCCCGGGCCAAGGAGGCTCTACAATGAGCAGTTCTTC. V is TRBV5-1 and J is TRBJ2-1, with D maybe TRBD2 (5 bases). This CDR3 has 16 amino acids. Trimming pared 4 bases from V and 3 bases from J, leaving 17 bases between. Germline V gene lookup returns CDR1 SGHRS and CDR2 YFSETQ.

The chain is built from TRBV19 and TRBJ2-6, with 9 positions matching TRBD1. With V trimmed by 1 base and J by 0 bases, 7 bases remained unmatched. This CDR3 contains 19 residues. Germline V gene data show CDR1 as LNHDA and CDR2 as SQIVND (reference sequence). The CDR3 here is CASSIGGTGSYSGANVLTF. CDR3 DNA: TGTGCCAGTAGTATAGGGGGGACAGGGTCATACTCTGGGGCCAACGTCCTGACTTTC.

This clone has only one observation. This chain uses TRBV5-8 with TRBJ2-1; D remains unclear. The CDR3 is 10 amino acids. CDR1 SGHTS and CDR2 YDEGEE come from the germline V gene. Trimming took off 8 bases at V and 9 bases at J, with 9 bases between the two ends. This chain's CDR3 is CARVIREQFF. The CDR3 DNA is TGTGCCAGGGTAATTCGTGAGCAGTTCTTC. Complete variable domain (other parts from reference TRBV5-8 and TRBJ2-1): EAGVTQSPTHLIKTRGQQATLRCSPISGHTSVYWYQQALGLGLQFLLWYDEGEERNRGNFPPRFSGRQFPNYSSELNVNALELEDSALYLCARVIREQFFGPGTRLTVL.

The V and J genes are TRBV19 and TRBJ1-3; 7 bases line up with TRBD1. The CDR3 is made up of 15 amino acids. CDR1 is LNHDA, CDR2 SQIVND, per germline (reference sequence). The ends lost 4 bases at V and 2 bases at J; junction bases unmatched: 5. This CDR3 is CASSTRGQAGNTIYF. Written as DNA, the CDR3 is TGTGCCAGTAGTACCAGAGGACAGGCTGGAAACACCATATATTTT. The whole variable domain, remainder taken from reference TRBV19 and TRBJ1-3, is DGGITQSPKYLFRKEGQNVTLSCEQNLNHDAMYWYRQDPGQGLRLIYYSQIVNDFQKGDIAEGYSVSREKKESFPLTVTSAQKNPTAFYLCASSTRGQAGNTIYFGEGSWLTVV.

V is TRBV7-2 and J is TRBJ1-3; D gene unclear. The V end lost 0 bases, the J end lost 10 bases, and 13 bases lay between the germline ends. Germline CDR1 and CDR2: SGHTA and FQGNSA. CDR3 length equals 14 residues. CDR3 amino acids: CASSLADVGRTIYF. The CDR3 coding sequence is TGTGCCAGCAGCTTAGCGGACGTTGGCCGTACCATATATTTT.

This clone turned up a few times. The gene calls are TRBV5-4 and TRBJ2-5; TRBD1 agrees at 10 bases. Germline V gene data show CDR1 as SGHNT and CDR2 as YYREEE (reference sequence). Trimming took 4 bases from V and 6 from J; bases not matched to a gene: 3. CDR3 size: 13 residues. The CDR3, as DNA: TGTGCCAGCAGCGACAGGGGGCGGAAGACCCAGTACTTC. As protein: CASSDRGRKTQYF.

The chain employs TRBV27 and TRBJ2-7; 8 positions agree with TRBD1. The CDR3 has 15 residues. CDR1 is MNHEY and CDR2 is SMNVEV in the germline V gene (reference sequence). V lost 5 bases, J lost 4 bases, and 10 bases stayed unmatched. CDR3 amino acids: CASSDRGAHSYEQYF. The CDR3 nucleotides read TGTGCCAGCAGTGACAGGGGAGCTCACTCTTACGAGCAGTACTTC.